This entry is about one T cell receptor beta chain. The CDR3 loop spans 14 amino acids. The V end lost 5 bases, the J end lost 1 base, and 11 bases lay between the germline ends. The V gene's germline CDR1 is MNHEY and CDR2 SMNVEV (reference sequence). This record comes from a study of blood T cells in healthy people across ages. Alongside a J-beta primer mix, a sample-barcoded 5' primer served in a second PCR lasting roughly 7 to 12 cycles. Using its own MiXCR run on the 5' RACE reads, TCRdb lists one record per CDR3 protein. This sample has approximately 900,000 distinct CDR3 sequences; approximately 49% occur once, and the top ten carry roughly 13%.

This receptor was obtained from a man aged 25 to 40 in good health. The sample was blood. J is TRBJ2-5 and V is TRBV27; D uncertain. This CDR3 reads CASSPWASQETQYF. For the CDR3, the DNA is TGTGCCAGCAGTCCATGGGCCTCCCAAGAGACCCAGTACTTC.